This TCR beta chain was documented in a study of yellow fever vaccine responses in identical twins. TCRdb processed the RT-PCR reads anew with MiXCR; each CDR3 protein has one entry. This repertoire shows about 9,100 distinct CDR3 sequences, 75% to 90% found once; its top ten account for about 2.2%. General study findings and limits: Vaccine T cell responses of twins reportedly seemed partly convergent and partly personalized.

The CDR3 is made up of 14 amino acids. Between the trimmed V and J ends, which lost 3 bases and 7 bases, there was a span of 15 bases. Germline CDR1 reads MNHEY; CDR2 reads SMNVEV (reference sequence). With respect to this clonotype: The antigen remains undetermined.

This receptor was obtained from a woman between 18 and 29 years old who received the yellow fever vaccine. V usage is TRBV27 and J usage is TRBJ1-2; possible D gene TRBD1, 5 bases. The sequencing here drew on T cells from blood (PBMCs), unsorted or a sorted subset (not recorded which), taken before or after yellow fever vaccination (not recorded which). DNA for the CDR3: TGTGCCAGCAGTTTCTCCCTTCAGGGAAGTGGCTACACCTTC. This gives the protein CASSFSLQGSGYTF.